The 11 T cell receptor beta chains reported below all come from one sample, sequenced in a study of T cell repertoires in cytomegalovirus infection. TCRdb independently ran MiXCR on the reads; one entry per CDR3 protein. The data show 250,000 to 300,000 distinct CDR3 sequences, roughly 10% seen once. The sequenced sample consisted of PBMCs. All receptors come from a human donor in good health (CMV status not recorded). Some clones in this sample may be carry-over from other donors' samples.

This clonotype was observed many times. The chain joins TRBV7-2 to TRBJ2-2; D uncertain. Trimming took 1 base from V and 1 from J, leaving 4 bases between them. CDR1 SGHTA and CDR2 FQGNSA come from the germline V gene. This CDR3 has 14 amino acids. The chain's CDR3 is CASSLVMNTGELFF. Written as DNA, the CDR3 is TGTGCCAGCAGCTTAGTGATGAACACCGGGGAGCTGTTTTTT.

There are many counts of this clonotype. The chain employs TRBV6-6 and TRBJ1-1, with a possible D match to TRBD1 (6 bases). The V and J ends lost 5 bases and 1 base respectively, with 20 bases between them. The CDR3 totals 17 residues. In germline, CDR1 is MNHNY, CDR2 SVGAGI (reference sequence). CDR3 DNA: TGTGCCAGCAGTGATTTTTGGCGCGGGGGCACGAACACTGAAGCTTTCTTT. This codes for CASSDFWRGGTNTEAFF.

The chain recombines TRBV5-5 with TRBJ1-5, with D possibly matching TRBD1 (5 bases). CDR3 size: 14 residues. Germline assignment: CDR1 SGHKS and CDR2 YYEKEE (reference sequence). V was clipped by 4 bases and J by 6 bases, with 14 bases between them. CDR3 DNA sequence: TGTGCCAGCAGCCGCGGGGGGGAGGGTCAGCCCCAGCATTTT. Encoded protein: CASSRGGEGQPQHF.

This clonotype was counted ten times or more. V is TRBV29-1 and J is TRBJ2-7, with a possible D match to TRBD2 (6 bases). CDR3 length: 12 residues. V was cut by 6 bases and J by 0 bases, with 9 bases left in between. Germline V gene lookup returns CDR1 SQVTM and CDR2 ANQGSEA. CDR3 sequence (DNA): TGCAGCGTATCCGGGAGCTCCTACGAGCAGTACTTC. Its protein product is CSVSGSSYEQYF.

The rearrangement links TRBV7-2 to TRBJ2-3, with 10 bases aligning to TRBD2. Losses at the gene ends were 2 bases for V and 9 bases for J; bases not matched to a gene: 5. The length of the CDR3 is 14 residues. Germline values: CDR1 SGHTA, CDR2 FQGNSA. As DNA, the CDR3 is TGTGCCAGCAGCTTAACTGGAGCGGGGGGGACGCAGTATTTT. Translating gives CASSLTGAGGTQYF. Full variable domain (missing parts from reference TRBV7-2 and TRBJ2-3): GAGVSQSPSNKVTEKGKDVELRCDPISGHTALYWYRQSLGQGLEFLIYFQGNSAPDKSGLPSDRFSAERTGGSVSTLTIQRTQQEDSAVYLCASSLTGAGGTQYFGPGTRLTVL.

This clonotype was counted ten times or more. This chain joins TRBV27 and TRBJ1-4; no reliable D call. From germline, CDR1 is MNHEY and CDR2 SMNVEV (reference sequence). Between the trimmed V and J ends, which lost 5 bases and 7 bases, there was a span of 17 bases. The CDR3 is 15 amino acids. As DNA, the CDR3 is TGTGCCAGCAGTCCCCGAGGCGCGGGTGGTGAAAAACTGTTTTTT. Amino acid sequence: CASSPRGAGGEKLFF.

This clonotype was picked up many times. The chain employs TRBV7-2 and TRBJ1-3; TRBD1 agrees at 7 bases. The CDR3 extends over 15 amino acids. CDR1 is SGHTA, CDR2 FQGNSA, per germline. The trim removed 5 bases at V and 0 bases at J, leaving 4 bases unmatched. CDR3 amino acids: CASSPDRTSGNTIYF. Written as DNA, the CDR3 is TGTGCCAGCAGCCCGGACAGGACCTCTGGAAACACCATATATTTT.

This clonotype was observed many times. The chain recombines TRBV7-2 with TRBJ2-1; no reliable D call. The CDR3 is made up of 13 amino acids. Between the trimmed V and J ends, which lost 5 bases and 9 bases, there was a span of 14 bases. From germline, CDR1 is SGHTA and CDR2 FQGNSA. CDR3 sequence: CASSQTFLGEQFF. The CDR3 bases are TGTGCCAGCAGCCAAACCTTTCTGGGTGAGCAGTTCTTC.

This chain uses TRBV7-2 with TRBJ1-6; 7 bases are shared with TRBD1. Trimming removed 3 bases from V and 9 bases from J; junction bases left unmatched: 8. The germline gives CDR1 SGHTA, CDR2 FQGNSA. The CDR3 is 15 residues long. The CDR3, as DNA: TGTGCCAGCAGCTTCCGGGACAGACGCATTTCACCCCTCCACTTT. Translating it yields CASSFRDRRISPLHF.

This clonotype has at least ten counts. The rearrangement uses TRBV7-2 and TRBJ1-2; 11 positions agree with TRBD1. With V trimmed by 2 bases and J by 2 bases, 1 base remained unmatched. From germline, CDR1 is SGHTA and CDR2 FQGNSA. This CDR3 contains 15 residues. CDR3 DNA sequence: TGTGCCAGCAGCTTATGGACAGGGGGCAACTATGGCTACACCTTC. It codes for CASSLWTGGNYGYTF.

This clonotype was recorded many times. The genes are TRBV7-2 and TRBJ2-7, with unresolved D. The germline V gene encodes CDR1 SGHTA and CDR2 FQGNSA. Between the trimmed V and J ends, which lost 2 bases and 2 bases, there was a span of 10 bases. CDR3 size: 14 residues. CDR3 residues: CASSLNALTYEQYF. The CDR3 coding sequence is TGTGCCAGCAGCTTAAATGCTCTGACCTACGAGCAGTACTTC.